Shown below are 27 T cell receptor beta chains from a single sample sequenced in a study of PD-1 blockade in classical Hodgkin lymphoma. The protocol was immunoSEQ multiplex PCR, while the TCRdb copy is restricted to in-frame clones and leaves out a portion. The sample holds 95,000 or so clones, 75% to 90% seen once. All patients experienced relapse after autologous stem cell transplantation, and brentuximab vedotin exposure was variable. Sequenced material: peripheral blood mononuclear cells (PBMCs), taken at baseline. These receptors were collected from a human donor with classical Hodgkin lymphoma.

This chain joins TRBV27 and TRBJ2-7; 7 bases match TRBD1. Trimming took 5 bases from V and 2 from J; bases not matched to a gene: 6. This CDR3 is 14 amino acids long. Germline values: CDR1 MNHEY, CDR2 SMNVEV (reference sequence). The CDR3 spells CASSNFGQAYEQYF. The DNA of the CDR3 is TGTGCCAGCAGTAATTTCGGACAGGCCTACGAGCAGTACTTC.

The chain joins TRBV30 to TRBJ2-1; 8 bases are a match to TRBD2. The CDR3 extends over 16 amino acids. J was trimmed by 3 bases and V by 1 base; bases with no gene match: 8. CDR1 is GTSNPN, CDR2 SVGIG, per germline (reference sequence). The CDR3 DNA is TGTGCCTGGAGTGATCGGAACGGGGGGGACTACAATGAGCAGTTCTTC. It is translated as CAWSDRNGGDYNEQFF.

This clone was observed a single time. The genes are TRBV30 and TRBJ1-6, with a tentative D call TRBD1 (5 bases). V shed 3 bases and J shed 7 bases, with 13 bases lying between them. In germline, CDR1 is GTSNPN, CDR2 SVGIG (reference sequence). The CDR3 is 14 amino acids. CDR3 DNA: TGTGCCTGGAGACAGGATCAAGGGAATTCACCCCTCCACTTT. Protein: CAWRQDQGNSPLHF.

The chain couples TRBV5-6 to TRBJ2-7; D gene uncertain. The germline gives CDR1 SGHDT, CDR2 YYEEEE. The CDR3 consists of 15 residues. With 6 bases removed from V and 2 bases from J, the gap between germline ends came to 18 bases. CDR3 residues: CASTGTGAMAYEQYF. The CDR3 DNA sequence: TGTGCCAGCACCGGCACGGGCGCAATGGCCTACGAGCAGTACTTC.

J is TRBJ1-5 and V is TRBV7-8; D unresolved. The CDR3 length is 12 residues. The germline V and J ends were trimmed by 2 bases and 10 bases, with 9 bases remaining between them. Germline loops: CDR1 SGHVS, CDR2 FQNEAQ. CDR3 loop: CASSLHLEPQHF. The CDR3 DNA follows: TGTGCCAGCAGCTTACATTTGGAACCCCAGCATTTT.

V and J are TRBV5-4 and TRBJ2-3; no clear D. Germline CDR1 SGHNT, CDR2 YYREEE (reference sequence). Trimming left V 0 bases short and J 3 bases short, with 8 bases between. The CDR3 sequence is 14 residues long. DNA for the CDR3: TGTGCCAGCAGCTTGGACTTTGAAACAGATACGCAGTATTTT. This encodes CASSLDFETDTQYF.

This chain joins TRBV6-6 and TRBJ2-2; D gene unclear. This CDR3 comprises 11 residues. Germline V gene lookup returns CDR1 MNHNY and CDR2 SVGAGI (reference sequence). V dropped 10 bases and J dropped 6 bases, with 9 bases sitting between them. The CDR3 reads CATQVPGELFF. In nucleotides, the CDR3 is TGTGCCACCCAGGTCCCCGGGGAGCTGTTTTTT.

This chain uses TRBV2 with TRBJ2-1; unclear D gene. Deletions cut 8 bases from V and 0 bases from J, with 11 bases between. Per the germline V gene, CDR1 is SNHLY and CDR2 is FYNNEI. CDR3 size: 14 residues. CDR3 coding DNA: TGTGCCAGCCCGAGTGCGAGCTCCTACAATGAGCAGTTCTTC. Translating it yields CASPSASSYNEQFF. Complete variable domain (other parts from reference TRBV2 and TRBJ2-1): EPEVTQTPSHQVTQMGQEVILRCVPISNHLYFYWYRQILGQKVEFLVSFYNNEISEKSEIFDDQFSVERPDGSNFTLKIRSTKLEDSAMYFCASPSASSYNEQFFGPGTRLTVL.

The chain joins TRBV7-3 to TRBJ2-4; 8 nucleotides align to TRBD2. CDR3 length equals 16 residues. Germline V lookup: CDR1 SGHTA, CDR2 FQGTGA. The V gene end was trimmed by 1 base and the J gene end by 1 base; junction bases not matched to a gene: 3. The CDR3 DNA follows: TGTGCCAGCAGCTTAATAGCGGGGACTGCCAAAAACATTCAGTACTTC. The encoded protein is CASSLIAGTAKNIQYF.

The chain is built from TRBV5-1 and TRBJ1-3, with a possible D match to TRBD1 (6 bases). The germline CDR1 and CDR2 sequences are SGHRS and YFSETQ. V was clipped by 9 bases and J by 9 bases, with 31 bases between them. CDR3 length equals 17 residues. CDR3 protein: CATPGGGRPQHTPTIYF. The CDR3 DNA is TGCGCCACCCCGGGGGGGGGCCGCCCACAACATACGCCCACCATATATTTT.

This clone appeared a single time. The J gene is TRBJ2-7, the V gene TRBV5-6; weak D call: TRBD2 (6 bases). Trimming removed 1 base at V and 2 bases at J, with 16 bases between. The germline V gene encodes CDR1 SGHDT and CDR2 YYEEEE. The CDR3 contains 16 residues. The CDR3 region has the DNA TGTGCCAGCAGCTTGTGGGGTACACTAGCCACCTACGAGCAGTACTTC. This codes for CASSLWGTLATYEQYF.

The chain uses TRBV19 and TRBJ2-1, with TRBD2 matching 10 bases. CDR1 and CDR2 (germline): LNHDA, SQIVND (reference sequence). The CDR3 is made up of 18 amino acids. V was clipped by 2 bases and J by 6 bases; unmatched bases: 13. The CDR3 sequence is CASSISLAGVGGSNEQFF. In DNA form, the CDR3 reads TGTGCCAGTAGTATATCTCTAGCGGGAGTTGGGGGGTCCAATGAGCAGTTCTTC.

This clone was detected only once. V is TRBV5-1 and J is TRBJ1-2; a possible D gene is TRBD1 (5 bases). The germline V and J ends were trimmed by 1 base and 4 bases, with 11 bases remaining between them. The CDR3 length is 14 residues. In germline, CDR1 is SGHRS, CDR2 YFSETQ. CDR3 amino acids: CASSLSQGAYGYTF. CDR3 nucleotides: TGCGCCAGCAGCTTGAGTCAGGGCGCCTATGGCTACACCTTC.

The chain combines TRBV27 with TRBJ2-2; D is possibly TRBD2 (6 bases). CDR3 size: 13 residues. Germline V gene sequence: CDR1 MNHEY, CDR2 SMNVEV (reference sequence). V was trimmed by 1 base and J by 6 bases, leaving 6 bases between them. The CDR3, as DNA: TGTGCCAGCAGTTTATGGGGGGCCGGGGAGCTGTTTTTT. Amino acids: CASSLWGAGELFF.

The V call is TRBV6-1, the J call TRBJ2-7, with 7 bases fitting TRBD1. With V trimmed by 8 bases and J by 0 bases, 7 bases remained unmatched. CDR3 length: 14 amino acids. CDR1 MNHNS and CDR2 SASEGT come from the germline V gene. The CDR3 spells CASDRDSGSYEQYF. The CDR3 bases are TGTGCCAGCGACCGGGACAGTGGCTCCTACGAGCAGTACTTC.

The CDR3 bases are TGTGCCAGCAGCTTAGATCCCGCAGGGTTATATGGCACTGAAGCTTTCTTT. Its translation is CASSLDPAGLYGTEAFF. The chain joins TRBV11-2 to TRBJ1-1; tentatively, D is TRBD1 (5 bases). This CDR3 contains 17 residues. Germline CDR1 is SGHAT and CDR2 is FQNNGV. Trimming took 0 bases from V and 4 from J, leaving 18 bases between them. The complete variable domain, with remaining parts taken from reference TRBV11-2 and TRBJ1-1, reads EAGVAQSPRYKIIEKRQSVAFWCNPISGHATLYWYQQILGQGPKLLIQFQNNGVVDDSQLPKDRFSAERLKGVDSTLKIQPAKLEDSAVYLCASSLDPAGLYGTEAFFGQGTRLTVV.

The J gene is TRBJ2-2, the V gene TRBV30, with D perhaps assigned TRBD1 or TRBD2 (6 bases each). V lost 5 bases and J 6 bases, leaving 13 bases between the germline ends. The CDR3 is 13 residues long. Germline CDR1 and CDR2: GTSNPN and SVGIG (reference sequence). CDR3 loop: CAWSPGASGELFF. CDR3 DNA: TGTGCCTGGTCCCCGGGGGCGTCCGGGGAGCTGTTTTTT.

The J gene is TRBJ2-7, the V gene TRBV5-1; 8 positions agree with TRBD2. CDR1 is SGHRS and CDR2 is YFSETQ in the germline V gene. Trimming at V came to 2 bases and at J to 2 bases, leaving 9 bases not matched to a gene. The CDR3 is made up of 16 amino acids. The CDR3 bases are TGCGCCAGCAGCTTCATTTCCCAGCGGGAGCCCTACGAGCAGTACTTC. Its translation: CASSFISQREPYEQYF.

J is TRBJ1-3 and V is TRBV5-1; D is perhaps TRBD1 (6 bases). The ends were cut back, 2 bases at V and 4 bases at J, with 10 bases in the middle. Germline CDR1 is SGHRS and CDR2 is YFSETQ. The CDR3 is made up of 14 amino acids. Here the CDR3 reads CASSLQGFGNTIYF. CDR3 in DNA: TGCGCCAGCAGCTTACAGGGCTTCGGAAACACCATATATTTT.

The chain uses TRBV7-2 and TRBJ1-5; 7 bases line up with TRBD1. CDR3 length equals 16 residues. The V gene's germline CDR1 is SGHTA and CDR2 FQGNSA. V lost 4 bases, J lost 7 bases, and 13 bases stayed unmatched. CDR3 nucleotides: TGTGCCAGCAGCTCACAAGCCCGGACAGGAGGGCAGCCCCAGCATTTT. Translated: CASSSQARTGGQPQHF.

The sample holds a few counts of this clone. This specimen includes other DNA sequences encoding the same CDR3. The chain is built from TRBV10-3 and TRBJ1-2; possible D gene TRBD1, 5 bases. Germline lookup yields CDR1 ENHRY and CDR2 SYGVKD. Trimming cost V 3 bases and J 4 bases, with 9 bases left between them. This CDR3 is built from 13 residues. CDR3 protein: CAISEAGSYGYTF. The DNA for the CDR3 is TGTGCCATCAGTGAAGCAGGGTCCTATGGCTACACCTTC.

The CDR3 loop reads CASSGLQRNEQFF. CDR3 DNA: TGTGCCAGTTCGGGACTCCAAAGAAATGAGCAGTTCTTC. This chain links TRBV19 with TRBJ2-1; tentatively, D is TRBD2 (6 bases). The CDR3 covers 13 residues. CDR1 and CDR2 (germline): LNHDA, SQIVND (reference sequence). V lost 8 bases and J 7 bases, leaving 15 bases between the germline ends.

This rearrangement joins TRBV7-9 to TRBJ2-3; TRBD1 might be the D (5 bases). V was clipped by 5 bases and J by 4 bases, with 19 bases between them. The length of the CDR3 is 16 residues. The germline V gene has CDR1 SEHNR and CDR2 FQNEAQ (reference sequence). In DNA form, the CDR3 reads TGTGCCAGCAGCCATTGGGGCATCCCACGCCCAGATACGCAGTATTTT. Translated: CASSHWGIPRPDTQYF.

The rearrangement links TRBV7-2 to TRBJ2-5, with a weak D call TRBD1 (5 bases). Germline CDR1 is SGHTA and CDR2 is FQGNSA. V shed 2 bases and J shed 5 bases, with 6 bases lying between them. The length of the CDR3 is 12 residues. CDR3 residues: CASSLNRETQYF. Written as DNA, the CDR3 is TGTGCCAGCAGCTTAAACAGGGAGACCCAGTACTTC.

The gene calls are TRBV27 and TRBJ1-1; TRBD1 agrees at 7 bases. The V segment lost 5 bases and the J segment 1 base; nucleotides outside the gene matches: 7. Per the germline V gene, CDR1 is MNHEY and CDR2 is SMNVEV (reference sequence). CDR3 length: 15 amino acids. In DNA form, the CDR3 reads TGTGCCAGCAGTGCCAGGACAGGCGCGAACACTGAAGCTTTCTTT. This sequence encodes CASSARTGANTEAFF.

V is TRBV5-1 and J is TRBJ2-1; D call uncertain. This CDR3 region has 12 residues. V gave up 5 bases and J gave up 8 bases, with 11 bases separating them. Germline V lookup: CDR1 SGHRS, CDR2 YFSETQ. The CDR3 reads CASRPLFDEQFF. CDR3 nucleotides: TGCGCCAGCAGACCCCTCTTCGATGAGCAGTTCTTC. The entire variable domain, with the rest obtained from reference TRBV5-1 and TRBJ2-1, is as follows: KAGVTQTPRYLIKTRGQQVTLSCSPISGHRSVSWYQQTPGQGLQFLFEYFSETQRNKGNFPGRFSGRQFSNSRSEMNVSTLELGDSALYLCASRPLFDEQFFGPGTRLTVL.

V and J are TRBV30 and TRBJ2-6; D remains ambiguous. Looked up from germline, CDR1 is GTSNPN and CDR2 is SVGIG (reference sequence). The CDR3 covers 16 residues. V lost 6 bases and J lost 0, with 15 bases in between. The CDR3 loop is CACIGLRASGANVLTF. CDR3 sequence (DNA): TGTGCCTGTATAGGTCTCCGAGCCTCTGGGGCCAACGTCCTGACTTTC.